The 16 T cell receptor beta chains below all came from one sample that was sequenced in a study of CD8+CD57+ T cells in acquired aplastic anemia. The study profiled TCR beta VDJ and CDR3 using genomic DNA as template. TCRdb passed the reads through MiXCR, listing each CDR3 protein once. The table includes about 160,000 distinct CDR3 sequences, 60% to 80% detected once. Only patients with CD8+CD57+ cell expansion on flow cytometry were chosen for sequencing. Sequencing was performed on sorted CD4+, CD8+, or CD8+CD57+ T cells (not recorded which) from PBMCs. Receptors were obtained from a human donor with aplastic anemia.

This clonotype was seen a few times. The chain employs TRBV7-6 and TRBJ1-1; D may be TRBD1 (6 bases). Germline CDR1 reads SGHVS; CDR2 reads FNYEAQ. This CDR3 spans 13 amino acids. V lost 5 bases and J lost 9, with 16 bases in between. The DNA of the CDR3 is TGTGCCAGCAGCCCCAGCCCCCAGGGGAAAGCTTTCTTT. Amino acids: CASSPSPQGKAFF.

This clonotype has a handful of counts. The chain has TRBV7-8 and TRBJ1-6, with unresolved D. Trimming removed 0 bases at V and 3 bases at J, with 6 bases between. The germline V gene encodes CDR1 SGHVS and CDR2 FQNEAQ. The CDR3 covers 15 residues. The CDR3 nucleotides are TGTGCCAGCAGCTTAGCGAGGGACTATAATTCACCCCTCCACTTT. Its protein is CASSLARDYNSPLHF.

This clonotype was counted many times. The V and J genes are TRBV25-1 and TRBJ2-2, with D tentatively TRBD2 (7 bases). With 3 bases removed from V and 0 bases from J, the gap between germline ends came to 14 bases. Germline CDR1 is MGHDK and CDR2 is SYGVNS. The CDR3 totals 17 residues. CDR3 sequence reads: CASSDPGGCANTGELFF. CDR3 coding DNA: TGTGCCAGCAGTGATCCGGGGGGCTGTGCGAACACCGGGGAGCTGTTTTTT.

To note about this clonotype: Germline is not matched at one junction end, which may reflect a read error. The chain recombines TRBV9 with TRBJ2-5; D unclear. CDR1 is SGDLS, CDR2 YYNGEE, per germline. The CDR3 is made up of 16 amino acids. Written as DNA, the CDR3 is TGTGCCAGCAGCATCTCCCCTGGTACAAGCCAAAAGACCCAGTACTTC. It translates to CASSISPGTSQKTQYF. The whole variable domain, remainder taken from reference TRBV9 and TRBJ2-5, is DSGVTQTPKHLITATGQRVTLRCSPRSGDLSVYWYQQSLDQGLQFLIQYYNGEERAKGNILERFSAQQFPDLHSELNLSSLELGDSALYFCASSISPGTSQKTQYFGPGTRLLVL.

This clonotype was recorded many times. The rearrangement joins TRBV20-1 to TRBJ2-7; 7 bases fit TRBD1. The length of the CDR3 is 13 residues. CDR1 and CDR2 from the germline V gene are DFQATT and SNEGSKA (reference sequence). The trim removed 1 base at V and 3 bases at J, leaving 3 bases unmatched. CDR3 sequence: CSARAGTDYEQYV. The DNA for the CDR3 is TGCAGTGCTAGAGCCGGGACAGACTACGAGCAGTACGTC.

This clonotype was counted only a few times. The rearrangement joins TRBV10-3 to TRBJ1-2; no clear D gene. Trimming stripped 4 bases from V and 2 bases from J, with 8 bases between. From germline, CDR1 is ENHRY and CDR2 SYGVKD. The CDR3 totals 13 residues. CDR3 DNA sequence: TGTGCCATCAGTGGAGGTCAGAACTATGGCTACACCTTC. It encodes CAISGGQNYGYTF.

This clonotype was seen only a few times. Mismatch with germline at one junction end may stem from a read error. CDR3 amino acids: CASSEGLAGGQETQYF. The CDR3 bases are TGCGCCAGCAGTGAGGGGCTAGCGGGGGGTCAAGAGACCCAGTACTTC. The chain couples TRBV9 to TRBJ2-5, with 11 bases that match TRBD2. CDR3 length equals 16 residues. The germline V gene has CDR1 SGDLS and CDR2 YYNGEE.

The rearrangement joins TRBV10-3 to TRBJ2-3; no firm D call. Germline V gene data show CDR1 as ENHRY and CDR2 as SYGVKD. The V gene lost 0 bases and the J gene lost 0 bases, with 7 bases spanning the gap. The CDR3 spans 15 residues. DNA for the CDR3: TGTGCCATCAGTGAGTCTAGAACTAGCACAGATACGCAGTATTTT. Amino acid sequence: CAISESRTSTDTQYF.

V is TRBV10-3 and J is TRBJ2-3; D is possibly TRBD1 or TRBD2 (6 bases each). V lost 10 bases and J lost 2, with 13 bases in between. The CDR3 length is 13 residues. Germline V lookup: CDR1 ENHRY, CDR2 SYGVKD. The CDR3 DNA follows: TGTGCCAGCGGTGCGGGACACACAGATACGCAGTATTTT. It translates to CASGAGHTDTQYF.

The gene calls are TRBV15 and TRBJ1-3; 7 positions match TRBD1. Germline V lookup: CDR1 LNHNV, CDR2 YYDKDF (reference sequence). V lost 0 bases and J lost 2; bases outside the gene matches: 4. This CDR3 spans 16 amino acids. CDR3 region: CATSREQGRTGNTIYF. In DNA, the CDR3 is TGTGCCACCAGCAGAGAACAGGGGCGTACTGGAAACACCATATATTTT. Full variable domain (outside the CDR3, taken from reference TRBV15 and TRBJ1-3): DAMVIQNPRYQVTQFGKPVTLSCSQTLNHNVMYWYQQKSSQAPKLLFHYYDKDFNNEADTPDNFQSRRPNTSFCFLDIRSPGLGDTAMYLCATSREQGRTGNTIYFGEGSWLTVV.

Turning to this clonotype: It is unclear where the CDR3 begins or ends on the DNA, so no DNA is shown, and the CDR3 is as TCRdb lists it. This chain uses TRBV20-1 with TRBJ2-7; the D call in the table, TRBD2, was not verified against the DNA. The CDR3 contains 21 residues when both ends are counted. Germline CDR1 is DFQATT and CDR2 is SNEGSKA (reference sequence). CDR3 in amino acids: CRAWGLGHVSLCQQEDYEQYF.

The gene calls are TRBV10-3 and TRBJ1-6, with D possibly TRBD1 on 5 matching bases. In germline, CDR1 is ENHRY, CDR2 SYGVKD. V lost 8 bases, J lost 7 bases, and 15 bases lay in between. CDR3 length equals 14 residues. CDR3 in DNA: TGTGCCATCGCTCCGGGACGGGAGAATTCACCCCTCCACTTT. Translation gives CAIAPGRENSPLHF.

This clonotype was found a few times. The chain recombines TRBV2 with TRBJ1-1; D ambiguous. CDR3 length: 13 amino acids. V was trimmed by 1 base and J by 0 bases, leaving 3 bases between them. Per the germline V gene, CDR1 is SNHLY and CDR2 is FYNNEI. The CDR3 coding sequence is TGTGCCAGCAGTGAAGAGCTGAACACTGAAGCTTTCTTT. It is translated as CASSEELNTEAFF.

The rearrangement links TRBV6-4 to TRBJ2-7; D perhaps matches TRBD2 (5 bases). CDR1 and CDR2 (germline): MRHNA, SNTAGT. The CDR3 is 13 amino acids. V gave up 5 bases and J gave up 3 bases, with 11 bases separating them. CDR3 nucleotide sequence: TGTGCCAGCAGTTTCGGGGTATACTACGAGCAGTACTTC. This sequence encodes CASSFGVYYEQYF.

The V gene is TRBV19, the J gene TRBJ2-7, with TRBD1 as a possible D gene (6 bases). Per the germline V gene, CDR1 is LNHDA and CDR2 is SQIVND (reference sequence). Deletions cut 6 bases from V and 6 bases from J, with 21 bases between. The CDR3 loop spans 15 amino acids. CDR3 nucleotide sequence: TGTGCCAGTAGGGAGCTCGCCGGGACATCGCGCGAGCAGTACTTC. Amino acid sequence: CASRELAGTSREQYF.

This clonotype was picked up a small number of times. The chain carries TRBV6-4 and TRBJ2-2, with no clear D. Germline lookup yields CDR1 MRHNA and CDR2 SNTAGT. The CDR3 is 14 residues long. Deletions cut 0 bases from V and 3 bases from J, with 5 bases between. CDR3 in amino acids: CASSDSQDTGELFF. CDR3 nucleotide sequence: TGTGCCAGCAGTGACTCCCAGGACACCGGGGAGCTGTTTTTT.